The 28 T cell receptor beta chains reported below all come from one sample, sequenced in a study of Ad26.COV2.S vaccination and SARS-CoV-2 variants. The repertoire was sequenced with immunoSEQ multiplex PCR; TCRdb's copy has only in-frame clones and lacks some. This table has 350,000 to 450,000 clones, 75% to 90% appearing once. Specified treatment: approximately 18 received Ad26.COV2.S at low or high dose, single or two shots; roughly five received placebo; per-sample allocation not given. Sampling was performed 63 days after the first vaccine or placebo injection. The starting material was peripheral blood, obtained in a trial of Ad26.COV2.S vaccine versus placebo. These receptor sequences come from a person between 18 and 59 years old who received the Ad26.COV2.S COVID-19 vaccine or a placebo.

The chain is built from TRBV5-1 and TRBJ2-2; 8 bases line up with TRBD2. J gave up 1 base and V 4 bases, and 3 bases lay outside the gene matches. This CDR3 spans 15 amino acids. The germline V gene has CDR1 SGHRS and CDR2 YFSETQ. The CDR3 loop is CASSTGLGNTGELFF. Here the CDR3 DNA reads TGCGCCAGCAGCACGGGACTAGGGAACACCGGGGAGCTGTTTTTT.

V is TRBV6-4 and J is TRBJ1-5; tentative D call: TRBD1 (5 bases). There are 13 residues in the CDR3. Germline values: CDR1 MRHNA, CDR2 SNTAGT. With 2 bases removed from V and 5 bases from J, the gap between germline ends came to 7 bases. The CDR3 nucleotides are TGTGCCAGCAGTGACAGGGGTCATCAGCCCCAGCATTTT. Translation: CASSDRGHQPQHF.

The chain has TRBV28 and TRBJ1-4, with 7 bases matching TRBD1. This CDR3 contains 14 residues. Germline V gene data show CDR1 as MDHEN and CDR2 as SYDVKM. J gave up 7 bases and V 5 bases, and 7 bases lay outside the gene matches. The CDR3 DNA is TGTGCCAGCAGTCGTCGACAGGGTAGTGAAAAACTGTTTTTT. Protein product: CASSRRQGSEKLFF.

This sequence joins TRBV5-5 and TRBJ2-7; D may correspond to TRBD1 or TRBD2 (5 bases each). Per the germline V gene, CDR1 is SGHKS and CDR2 is YYEKEE (reference sequence). Trimming removed 0 bases at V and 2 bases at J, with 9 bases between. The CDR3 is 14 amino acids. The CDR3 DNA is TGTGCCAGCAGCTTGGGTCCGGGACCCTACGAGCAGTACTTC. It specifies CASSLGPGPYEQYF.

The count of this clone is one. This sequence joins TRBV30 and TRBJ2-7; TRBD2 agrees at 9 bases. In germline, CDR1 is GTSNPN, CDR2 SVGIG (reference sequence). Trimming took 0 bases from V and 1 from J; bases not matched to a gene: 10. The length of the CDR3 is 17 residues. DNA of the CDR3: TGTGCCTGGAGTGTAGGTGTTGATAGCGGGAGTTCCTACGAGCAGTACTTC. Protein sequence: CAWSVGVDSGSSYEQYF.

The chain combines TRBV5-5 with TRBJ1-5; tentatively, D is TRBD1 (5 bases). V lost 7 bases and J lost 3, with 23 bases in between. CDR1 and CDR2 from the germline V gene are SGHKS and YYEKEE (reference sequence). This CDR3 has 17 amino acids. The CDR3 region is CASSGVFERGVNQPQHF. For the CDR3, the DNA is TGTGCCAGCTCCGGGGTATTTGAGAGGGGAGTCAATCAGCCCCAGCATTTT.

This chain connects TRBV28 to TRBJ2-3, with TRBD2 matching over 15 bases. The junction had 9 bases not matched to a gene; V was cut back by 1 base and J by 4 bases. This CDR3 has 19 amino acids. The V gene's germline CDR1 is MDHEN and CDR2 SYDVKM. DNA for the CDR3: TGTGCCAGCAGTTTATCATTTGGACTAGCGGGAGGGAATGCAGATACGCAGTATTTT. This translates into CASSLSFGLAGGNADTQYF.

The table lists this clone with a few counts. The gene calls are TRBV28 and TRBJ2-3, with 12 bases matching TRBD2. J lost 4 bases, V lost 5 bases, and 4 bases had no gene match. The CDR3 spans 15 residues. Germline loops: CDR1 MDHEN, CDR2 SYDVKM. CDR3 sequence reads: CASSQLAGGPDTQYF. The CDR3 DNA reads as TGTGCCAGCAGTCAACTAGCGGGAGGACCAGATACGCAGTATTTT.

J is TRBJ2-7 and V is TRBV11-2, with 10 bases fitting TRBD2. The junction had 9 bases not matched to a gene; V was cut back by 5 bases and J by 5 bases. Looked up from germline, CDR1 is SGHAT and CDR2 is FQNNGV. The CDR3 loop spans 15 amino acids. This CDR3 reads CASSPRLAGFNEQYF. CDR3 DNA sequence: TGTGCCAGCAGCCCCAGACTAGCGGGTTTCAACGAGCAGTACTTC.

V gene TRBV9 combines with J gene TRBJ2-1; D possibly corresponds to TRBD2 (6 bases). The V gene's germline CDR1 is SGDLS and CDR2 YYNGEE. The CDR3 spans 15 residues. V was clipped by 2 bases and J by 1 base, with 10 bases between them. In DNA form, the CDR3 reads TGTGCCAGCAGCGTGGGGACTGGGTCCTACAATGAGCAGTTCTTC. This translates into CASSVGTGSYNEQFF.

V is TRBV4-1 and J is TRBJ2-2, with D maybe TRBD2 (5 bases). Trimming cost V 4 bases and J 4 bases, with 10 bases left between them. Germline CDR1 reads MGHRA; CDR2 reads YSYEKL. This CDR3 has 14 residues. The CDR3 region has the DNA TGCGCCAGCAGCCCGCAGCGGAGCACCGGGGAGCTGTTTTTT. This encodes CASSPQRSTGELFF.

The V call is TRBV18, the J call TRBJ1-4, with D possibly TRBD1 on 5 matching bases. The CDR3 is made up of 20 amino acids. Trimming left V 0 bases short and J 7 bases short, with 27 bases between. CDR1 KGHSH and CDR2 LQKENI come from the germline V gene. CDR3 coding DNA: TGTGCCAGCTCACCACCGGTAGGGGCAGGAGGCTCACCGTGGGGTGAAAAACTGTTTTTT. Translation gives CASSPPVGAGGSPWGEKLFF.

This chain links TRBV5-6 with TRBJ2-7, with a tentative D call TRBD1 (6 bases). The CDR3 totals 14 residues. Germline V gene lookup returns CDR1 SGHDT and CDR2 YYEEEE. The V and J ends lost 1 base and 5 bases respectively, with 13 bases between them. CDR3 region: CASSLRQGSDEQYF. The CDR3, as DNA: TGTGCCAGCAGCTTGCGGCAGGGGTCCGACGAGCAGTACTTC.

This clone came up once. This chain connects TRBV9 to TRBJ2-1; D uncertain. Germline CDR1 is SGDLS and CDR2 is YYNGEE. The CDR3 sequence is 12 residues long. The ends were cut back, 0 bases at V and 8 bases at J, with 6 bases in the middle. CDR3 nucleotides: TGTGCCAGCAGCGTAGGTGGCGATGAGCAGTTCTTC. It translates to CASSVGGDEQFF.

J is TRBJ2-5 and V is TRBV5-4; possible D gene TRBD2, 6 bases. This CDR3 comprises 15 residues. Germline V gene lookup returns CDR1 SGHNT and CDR2 YYREEE (reference sequence). With 0 bases removed from V and 3 bases from J, the gap between germline ends came to 12 bases. The CDR3 loop is CASSLVWDSEETQYF. The CDR3, as DNA: TGTGCCAGCAGCTTGGTTTGGGACTCCGAAGAGACCCAGTACTTC.

The rearrangement links TRBV5-1 to TRBJ1-3; the D is unclear. CDR3 length: 14 amino acids. V was cut by 3 bases and J by 3 bases, with 10 bases left in between. Germline assignment: CDR1 SGHRS and CDR2 YFSETQ. Here the CDR3 reads CASSYAGIGNTIYF. As DNA, the CDR3 is TGCGCCAGCAGCTACGCAGGAATTGGAAACACCATATATTTT.

This sequence joins TRBV2 and TRBJ1-2; 7 bases are shared with TRBD1. CDR1 and CDR2 from the germline V gene are SNHLY and FYNNEI. V shed 6 bases, J shed 6 bases, and the junction held 10 bases outside the gene matches. This CDR3 has 14 residues. The CDR3 sequence is CASSGRGARNGYTF. CDR3 nucleotides: TGTGCCAGCAGCGGCAGGGGGGCGCGCAATGGCTACACCTTC.

The V gene is TRBV3-1 (or the pseudogene TRBV3-2), the J gene TRBJ1-4; D unresolved. The ends were cut back, 4 bases at V and 5 bases at J, with 14 bases in the middle. Germline assignment: CDR1 LGHDT and CDR2 YNNKEL (reference sequence). The CDR3 length is 15 residues. The CDR3 sequence is CASSLLAGGNEKLFF. The DNA for the CDR3 is TGTGCCAGCAGCCTATTGGCCGGAGGCAATGAAAAACTGTTTTTT.

The V gene is TRBV5-1, the J gene TRBJ1-4; weak D call: TRBD1 (5 bases). Trimming removed 4 bases from V and 5 bases from J, with 15 bases in between. CDR3 size: 15 residues. Per the germline V gene, CDR1 is SGHRS and CDR2 is YFSETQ. CDR3 in amino acids: CASSGSGTGNEKLFF. The CDR3 nucleotides are TGCGCCAGCAGCGGATCCGGGACTGGGAATGAAAAACTGTTTTTT.

The chain uses TRBV6-5 and TRBJ1-1; D is possibly TRBD1 (6 bases). Germline lookup yields CDR1 MNHEY and CDR2 SVGAGI. This CDR3 region has 15 residues. Trimming stripped 4 bases from V and 1 base from J, with 13 bases between. CDR3 residues: CASSSTGIKNTEAFF. CDR3 coding DNA: TGTGCCAGCAGTTCGACAGGTATCAAGAACACTGAAGCTTTCTTT.

The chain is built from TRBV5-4 and TRBJ2-7; D call uncertain. The CDR3 sequence is 12 residues long. The germline V gene encodes CDR1 SGHNT and CDR2 YYREEE (reference sequence). V lost 3 bases to trimming and J lost 6 bases, with 10 bases between them. The CDR3, as DNA: TGTGCCAGCAGCTCTATGACCCGCGAGCAGTACTTC. Protein: CASSSMTREQYF.

This clone was recorded at least ten times. The CDR3 nucleotides read TGTGCCAGTAGTACACGGGACAGAGATAATTCACCCCTCCACTTT. Translated, it gives CASSTRDRDNSPLHF. V and J are TRBV19 and TRBJ1-6; 7 nucleotides line up with TRBD1. Germline CDR1 reads LNHDA; CDR2 reads SQIVND (reference sequence). The CDR3 runs 15 residues. Trimming removed 4 bases from V and 5 bases from J; junction bases left unmatched: 5.

The rearrangement joins TRBV7-2 to TRBJ1-3; TRBD1 matches at 8 bases. V shed 3 bases, J shed 4 bases, and the junction held 5 bases outside the gene matches. Germline V gene lookup returns CDR1 SGHTA and CDR2 FQGNSA. The CDR3 loop spans 15 amino acids. CDR3 residues: CASSFLTGAGNTIYF. For the CDR3, the DNA is TGTGCCAGCAGCTTCTTGACAGGGGCAGGAAACACCATATATTTT.

This chain uses TRBV7-2 with TRBJ1-5; 10 nucleotides match TRBD1. V lost 10 bases to trimming and J lost 6 bases; unmatched junction nucleotides: 9. The germline V gene has CDR1 SGHTA and CDR2 FQGNSA. CDR3 size: 14 residues. The CDR3 reads CATRDRGAGQPQHF. CDR3 nucleotides: TGTGCCACAAGGGACAGGGGCGCTGGTCAGCCCCAGCATTTT.

V gene TRBV7-3 combines with J gene TRBJ2-5; D is ambiguous. Germline assignment: CDR1 SGHTA and CDR2 FQGTGA. This CDR3 comprises 13 residues. V shed 5 bases and J shed 5 bases, with 12 bases lying between them. CDR3 amino acids: CASSLGFAETQYF. CDR3 DNA sequence: TGTGCCAGCAGCCTAGGTTTTGCGGAGACCCAGTACTTC.

This chain connects TRBV2 to TRBJ2-7; D may be TRBD1 or TRBD2 (5 bases each). The CDR3 runs to 14 residues. Trimming pared 8 bases from V and 0 bases from J, leaving 14 bases between. Germline-derived CDR1 and CDR2 are SNHLY and FYNNEI. The CDR3 reads CASSNLGTSYEQYF. Written as DNA, the CDR3 is TGTGCCAGCTCAAACCTTGGGACCTCCTACGAGCAGTACTTC.

J is TRBJ1-6 and V is TRBV7-2; unclear D gene. The germline CDR1 and CDR2 sequences are SGHTA and FQGNSA. V was shortened by 6 bases and J by 0 bases, with 15 bases between the two germline ends. The CDR3 contains 17 residues. CDR3: CASSLLPWSSYNSPLHF. Here the CDR3 DNA reads TGTGCCAGCAGTCTTCTCCCCTGGAGCTCCTATAATTCACCCCTCCACTTT.

The chain has TRBV15 and TRBJ2-3; D may be TRBD1 or TRBD2 (5 bases each). Between the trimmed V and J ends, which lost 8 bases and 5 bases, there was a span of 17 bases. The CDR3 is 14 residues long. CDR1 and CDR2 from the germline V gene are LNHNV and YYDKDF (reference sequence). The DNA for the CDR3 is TGTGCCACCTCAGGGAGTTTCCACGAAGATACGCAGTATTTT. Encoded protein: CATSGSFHEDTQYF. Using reference TRBV15 and TRBJ2-3 for the parts outside the CDR3, the full variable domain is DAMVIQNPRYQVTQFGKPVTLSCSQTLNHNVMYWYQQKSSQAPKLLFHYYDKDFNNEADTPDNFQSRRPNTSFCFLDIRSPGLGDTAMYLCATSGSFHEDTQYFGPGTRLTVL.